Listed here are 21 T cell receptor beta chains from one sample, sequenced in a study of cytomegalovirus exposure and HLA in healthy donors. The study ran its PCR with 60 Vbeta and 13 Jbeta primers. The assay was immunoSEQ multiplex PCR, and TCRdb's table has in-frame clones only and misses some. The table lists 100,000 to 150,000 clones, approximately 78% of them singletons. The sequenced sample was PBMCs. The receptors were sampled from a man under 40 in good health and CMV-seropositive.

The chain has TRBV10-1 and TRBJ1-1; D unresolved. The CDR3 length is 17 residues. The germline gives CDR1 WNHNN, CDR2 SYGVQD (reference sequence). Trimming removed 3 bases from V and 3 bases from J, with 20 bases in between. The CDR3 is CASSDKFPLSTDTEAFF. The CDR3, as DNA: TGCGCCAGCAGTGACAAGTTCCCCCTTAGTACGGACACTGAAGCTTTCTTT.

This chain uses TRBV9 with TRBJ2-7; a possible D gene is TRBD2 (6 bases). Trimming removed 0 bases at V and 3 bases at J, with 10 bases between. CDR3 size: 14 residues. Germline V gene data show CDR1 as SGDLS and CDR2 as YYNGEE. The CDR3: CASSVGGIDYEQYF. Written as DNA, the CDR3 is TGTGCCAGCAGCGTAGGCGGGATCGACTACGAGCAGTACTTC. The whole variable domain, remainder taken from reference TRBV9 and TRBJ2-7, is DSGVTQTPKHLITATGQRVTLRCSPRSGDLSVYWYQQSLDQGLQFLIQYYNGEERAKGNILERFSAQQFPDLHSELNLSSLELGDSALYFCASSVGGIDYEQYFGPGTRLTVT.

The CDR3 region is CASSDVAGGGNEQFF. For the CDR3, the DNA is TGTGCCAGCAGTGACGTTGCGGGAGGGGGTAATGAGCAGTTCTTC. This sequence joins TRBV6-4 and TRBJ2-1; the match to TRBD2 covers 9 bases. The CDR3 loop spans 15 amino acids. V shed 2 bases and J 7 bases; nucleotides not matched to a gene: 6. In germline, CDR1 is MRHNA, CDR2 SNTAGT.

The rearrangement uses TRBV10-2 and TRBJ1-1; D is possibly TRBD1 (5 bases). Germline V gene data show CDR1 as WSHSY and CDR2 as SAAADI. The CDR3 totals 14 residues. With 2 bases removed from V and 0 bases from J, the gap between germline ends came to 7 bases. CDR3 nucleotides: TGCGCCAGCAGTGAGAGGGGCCTGAACACTGAAGCTTTCTTT. Protein sequence: CASSERGLNTEAFF.

The chain employs TRBV6-5 and TRBJ2-3; unclear D gene. Per germline, CDR1 MNHEY and CDR2 SVGAGI. V was clipped by 0 bases and J by 8 bases, with 3 bases between them. CDR3 length: 11 residues. The CDR3 DNA follows: TGTGCCAGCAGTTACTCAGCTACGCAGTATTTT. Translated: CASSYSATQYF.

The rearrangement links TRBV5-1 to TRBJ2-1; 14 bases match TRBD2. With V trimmed by 8 bases and J by 8 bases, 6 bases remained unmatched. CDR3 length: 14 amino acids. Germline V gives CDR1 SGHRS, CDR2 YFSETQ. The CDR3 reads CASSTSGRADEQFF. CDR3 nucleotide sequence: TGCGCCAGTTCGACTAGCGGGAGGGCCGATGAGCAGTTCTTC.

The V gene is TRBV27, the J gene TRBJ1-1, with D perhaps matching TRBD1 (6 bases). CDR1 and CDR2 (germline): MNHEY, SMNVEV (reference sequence). V was shortened by 0 bases and J by 1 base, with 9 bases between the two germline ends. The CDR3 runs 15 residues. CDR3: CASSLSRGGNTEAFF. The CDR3, as DNA: TGTGCCAGCAGTTTATCGAGGGGGGGGAACACTGAAGCTTTCTTT.

The CDR3 region is CASRDRGNSSNQPQHF. The CDR3 bases are TGTGCCAGCCGGGACAGGGGCAATTCGAGCAATCAGCCCCAGCATTTT. The rearrangement links TRBV28 to TRBJ1-5; 10 positions agree with TRBD1. This CDR3 region has 16 residues. Trimming cost V 8 bases and J 1 base; bases outside gene matches: 8. Germline V gene lookup returns CDR1 MDHEN and CDR2 SYDVKM.

This chain links TRBV10-1 with TRBJ2-7; 9 positions agree with TRBD1. Germline assignment: CDR1 WNHNN and CDR2 SYGVQD (reference sequence). There are 14 residues in the CDR3. Losses at the gene ends were 5 bases for V and 3 bases for J; bases not matched to a gene: 5. CDR3 sequence reads: CASSPRQGVYEQYF. As DNA, the CDR3 is TGCGCCAGCAGTCCCCGACAGGGGGTCTACGAGCAGTACTTC.

This clone was detected once. The chain uses TRBV30 and TRBJ1-2; possible D gene TRBD1, 6 bases. The V and J ends lost 5 bases and 3 bases respectively, with 10 bases between them. The CDR3 runs 12 residues. The germline CDR1 and CDR2 sequences are GTSNPN and SVGIG (reference sequence). CDR3 sequence: CAWEQGYYGYTF. The CDR3 coding sequence is TGTGCCTGGGAACAGGGCTACTATGGCTACACCTTC.

This chain uses TRBV4-2 with TRBJ2-1; D is unclear. Germline V lookup: CDR1 LGHNA, CDR2 YNFKEQ. Between the trimmed V and J ends, which lost 4 bases and 6 bases, there was a span of 16 bases. The CDR3 covers 15 residues. The CDR3 coding sequence is TGTGCCAGCAGCCCACCCACCCAAACGGGCAATGAGCAGTTCTTC. Translating gives CASSPPTQTGNEQFF.

V gene TRBV6-5 combines with J gene TRBJ2-2, with TRBD1 as a possible D gene (5 bases). The length of the CDR3 is 14 residues. V lost 11 bases and J 1 base, leaving 14 bases between the germline ends. CDR1 MNHEY and CDR2 SVGAGI come from the germline V gene. CDR3 sequence (DNA): TGTGCCGGATCACCTACAGGGAACACCGGGGAGCTGTTTTTT. This sequence encodes CAGSPTGNTGELFF.

The gene calls are TRBV6-1 and TRBJ1-2; D might be TRBD1 (5 bases). Germline V gene sequence: CDR1 MNHNS, CDR2 SASEGT. The CDR3 has 13 amino acids. V was clipped by 5 bases and J by 8 bases, with 15 bases between them. CDR3 region: CASSNEGAGGYTF. In DNA, the CDR3 is TGTGCCAGCAGTAATGAAGGGGCGGGGGGCTACACCTTC.

This clone was recorded at least ten times. V usage is TRBV7-8 and J usage is TRBJ2-7; possibly TRBD1 for D (5 bases). In germline, CDR1 is SGHVS, CDR2 FQNEAQ. V gave up 6 bases and J gave up 0 bases, with 9 bases separating them. The CDR3 is 13 residues long. Written as DNA, the CDR3 is TGTGCCAGCAGGGGGCGGCTCTCCTACGAGCAGTACTTC. Residues: CASRGRLSYEQYF.

This rearrangement joins TRBV4-3 to TRBJ2-3; 11 bases are a match to TRBD2. The V gene end was trimmed by 1 base and the J gene end by 2 bases; junction bases not matched to a gene: 5. Per the germline V gene, CDR1 is LGHNA and CDR2 is YSLEER. The CDR3 totals 17 residues. For the CDR3, the DNA is TGCGCCAGCAGCCAAGTAGGGACTAGCGGTTACACAGATACGCAGTATTTT. It yields the protein CASSQVGTSGYTDTQYF.

The chain joins TRBV5-1 to TRBJ1-5, with D possibly TRBD1 on 5 matching bases. Germline CDR1 is SGHRS and CDR2 is YFSETQ. The CDR3 totals 13 residues. V was clipped by 5 bases and J by 4 bases, with 10 bases between them. The CDR3 DNA reads as TGCGCCAGCAGAGAAGGGGCTAATCAGCCCCAGCATTTT. Translation gives CASREGANQPQHF.

This chain links TRBV6-5 with TRBJ1-2, with unresolved D. V shed 0 bases and J shed 4 bases, with 6 bases lying between them. Germline V gives CDR1 MNHEY, CDR2 SVGAGI. This CDR3 is built from 13 residues. CDR3 bases: TGTGCCAGCAGTTACTCGCACAGCTATGGCTACACCTTC. Protein product: CASSYSHSYGYTF.

The chain employs TRBV5-6 and TRBJ2-5, with D perhaps matching TRBD1 (5 bases). The CDR3 consists of 15 residues. V was pared by 4 bases and J by 3 bases, with 16 bases between. CDR1 is SGHDT and CDR2 is YYEEEE in the germline V gene. CDR3 residues: CASSTMTVIKETQYF. Written as DNA, the CDR3 is TGTGCCAGCAGCACGATGACAGTAATTAAAGAGACCCAGTACTTC.

The gene calls are TRBV6-1 and TRBJ2-4; possible D gene TRBD1, 6 bases. CDR1 is MNHNS and CDR2 is SASEGT in the germline V gene. The length of the CDR3 is 19 residues. V lost 0 bases to trimming and J lost 4 bases, with 22 bases between them. CDR3 residues: CASSEAKTGSLRGKNIQYF. The CDR3 DNA reads as TGTGCCAGCAGTGAAGCTAAAACAGGGTCGCTCCGCGGGAAAAACATTCAGTACTTC.

This sequence joins TRBV10-3 and TRBJ2-5; D call uncertain. There are 15 residues in the CDR3. The V and J ends lost 0 bases and 4 bases respectively, with 12 bases between them. Per the germline V gene, CDR1 is ENHRY and CDR2 is SYGVKD. As DNA, the CDR3 is TGTGCCATCAGTGAGTCGTTAGTAGCACCAGAGACCCAGTACTTC. As protein: CAISESLVAPETQYF.

The V call is TRBV7-9, the J call TRBJ2-7; D remains ambiguous. Germline V gives CDR1 SEHNR, CDR2 FQNEAQ (reference sequence). This CDR3 has 12 amino acids. The ends were cut back, 5 bases at V and 0 bases at J, with 5 bases in the middle. The CDR3, as DNA: TGTGCCAGCAGCCAAATCTCCTACGAGCAGTACTTC. Translated: CASSQISYEQYF.